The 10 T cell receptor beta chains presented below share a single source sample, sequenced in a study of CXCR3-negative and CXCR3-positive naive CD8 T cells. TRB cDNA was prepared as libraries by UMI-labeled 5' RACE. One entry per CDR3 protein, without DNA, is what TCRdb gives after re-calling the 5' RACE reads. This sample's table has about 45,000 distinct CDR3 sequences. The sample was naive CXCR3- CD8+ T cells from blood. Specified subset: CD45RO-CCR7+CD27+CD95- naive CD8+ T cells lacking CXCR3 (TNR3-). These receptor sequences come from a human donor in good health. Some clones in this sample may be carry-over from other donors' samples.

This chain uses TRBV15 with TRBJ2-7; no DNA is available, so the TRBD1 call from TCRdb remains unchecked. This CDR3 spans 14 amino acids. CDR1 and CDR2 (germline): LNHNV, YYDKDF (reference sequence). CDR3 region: CATRVSDRAYEQYF.

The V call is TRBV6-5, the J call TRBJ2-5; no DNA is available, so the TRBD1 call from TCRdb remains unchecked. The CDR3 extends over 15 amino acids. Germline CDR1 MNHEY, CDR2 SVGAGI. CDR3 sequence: CASSYRSTAWETQYF.

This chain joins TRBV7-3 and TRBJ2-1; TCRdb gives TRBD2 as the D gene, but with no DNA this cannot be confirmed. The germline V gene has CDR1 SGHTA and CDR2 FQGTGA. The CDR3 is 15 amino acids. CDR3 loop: CASSLGASTRGEQFF.

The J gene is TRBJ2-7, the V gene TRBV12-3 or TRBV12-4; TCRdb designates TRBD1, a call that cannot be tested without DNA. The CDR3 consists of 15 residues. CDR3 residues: CASNRDRGIPYEQYF.

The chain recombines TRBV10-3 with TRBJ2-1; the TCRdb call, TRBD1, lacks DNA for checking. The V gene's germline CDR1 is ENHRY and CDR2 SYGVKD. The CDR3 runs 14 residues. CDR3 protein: CAIRTGGLYNEQFF.

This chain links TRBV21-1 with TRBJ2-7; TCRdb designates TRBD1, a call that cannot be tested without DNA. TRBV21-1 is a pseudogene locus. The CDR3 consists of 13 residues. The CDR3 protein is CASSKREGEEQYF.

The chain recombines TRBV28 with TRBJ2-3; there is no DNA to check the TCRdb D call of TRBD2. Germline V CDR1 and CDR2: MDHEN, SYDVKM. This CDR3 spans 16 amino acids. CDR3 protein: CASSLQLAVMTDTQYF.

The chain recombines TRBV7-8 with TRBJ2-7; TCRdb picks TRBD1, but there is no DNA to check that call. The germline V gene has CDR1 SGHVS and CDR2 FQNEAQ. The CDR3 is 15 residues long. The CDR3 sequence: CASSFRTGIVGEQYF.

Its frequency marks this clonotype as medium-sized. The CDR3 spells CASSPGTGSYEQYF. V gene TRBV7-7 combines with J gene TRBJ2-7; TCRdb's D gene call, TRBD1, goes unchecked for lack of DNA. The CDR3 has 14 residues. The V gene's germline CDR1 is SSHAT and CDR2 FNYEAQ (reference sequence).

The CDR3 is CASSSGGLNTGELFF. The chain recombines TRBV6-2 or TRBV6-3 with TRBJ2-2; TCRdb's D call of TRBD2 is untestable without DNA. This CDR3 comprises 15 residues. Looked up from germline, CDR1 is MNHEY and CDR2 is SVGEGT.